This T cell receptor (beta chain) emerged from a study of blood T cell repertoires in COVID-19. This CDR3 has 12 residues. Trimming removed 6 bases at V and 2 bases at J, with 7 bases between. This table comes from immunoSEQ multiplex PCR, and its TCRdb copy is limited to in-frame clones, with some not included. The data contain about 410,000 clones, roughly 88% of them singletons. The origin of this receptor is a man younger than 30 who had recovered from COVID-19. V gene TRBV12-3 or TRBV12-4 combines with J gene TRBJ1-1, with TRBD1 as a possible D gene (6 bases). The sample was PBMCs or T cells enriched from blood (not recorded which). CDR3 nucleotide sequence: TGTGCCAGCAGGGGACACAACACTGAAGCTTTCTTT. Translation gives CASRGHNTEAFF.